The table lists the clone carrying this T cell receptor beta chain with a count of one. The repertoire was sequenced with immunoSEQ multiplex PCR; TCRdb's copy has only in-frame clones and lacks some. The sample yields a few million clones, over 85% seen once. Per the germline V gene, CDR1 is ENHRY and CDR2 is SYGVKD. The length of the CDR3 is 15 residues. V lost 4 bases to trimming and J lost 3 bases, with 13 bases between them. This record comes from a study of shared clonotypes between healthy human individuals. This chain joins TRBV10-3 and TRBJ1-5, with D unclear. This sequence originates from a man between 18 and 29 years old in good health. The sample comprised naive CD4+ T cells sorted from blood. The subset here: CD45RA+ positively selected. CDR3 sequence: CAISVAGGSNQPQHF. The CDR3, as DNA: TGTGCCATCAGTGTGGCAGGAGGGTCCAATCAGCCCCAGCATTTT.